Described below is a single T cell receptor (beta chain) sequence and its context. Produced via immunoSEQ multiplex PCR; TCRdb's table is partial and in-frame only. The sample lists 45,000 to 60,000 clones, around nine tenths occurring once. This sample stems from a study of blood T cell repertoires in COVID-19. The CDR3 consists of 16 residues. The germline V gene has CDR1 SGHDN and CDR2 FVKESK. V gave up 1 base and J gave up 10 bases; unmatched junction bases: 9. Material: peripheral blood. This chain uses TRBV14 with TRBJ2-1; 11 bases are shared with TRBD2. This receptor was identified in a man aged 55-75 years with active or convalescent COVID-19. The CDR3, as DNA: TGTGCCAGCAGCCAAGGGGCTAGCGGGGGGATCTTGGAGCAGTTCTTC. It is translated as CASSQGASGGILEQFF.